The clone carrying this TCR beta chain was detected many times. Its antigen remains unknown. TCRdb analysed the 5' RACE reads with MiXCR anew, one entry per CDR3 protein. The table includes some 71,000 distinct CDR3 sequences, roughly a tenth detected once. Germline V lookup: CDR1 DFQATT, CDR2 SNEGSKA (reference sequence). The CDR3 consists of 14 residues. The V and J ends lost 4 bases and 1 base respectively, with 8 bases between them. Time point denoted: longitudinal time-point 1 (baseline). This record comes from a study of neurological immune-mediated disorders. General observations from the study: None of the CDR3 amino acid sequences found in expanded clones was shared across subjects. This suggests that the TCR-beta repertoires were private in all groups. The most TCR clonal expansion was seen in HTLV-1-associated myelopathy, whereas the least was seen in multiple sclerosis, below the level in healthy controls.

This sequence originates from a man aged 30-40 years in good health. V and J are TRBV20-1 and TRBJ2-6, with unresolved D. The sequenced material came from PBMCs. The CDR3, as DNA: TGCAGTGCTATAAAGAGTTCTGGGGCCAACGTCCTGACTTTC. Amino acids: CSAIKSSGANVLTF.